This T cell receptor beta chain is from a study of blood T cell repertoires in COVID-19 (dated by TCRdb to about 2020). The study in broad terms: Samples from collaborators originated in the United States, Italy and Spain and spanned both the acute and convalescent phases of COVID-19. The material from the prospective study consisted of cDNA or gDNA derived from T cells, B-cell-depleted T cells, or PBMCs. The dataset comprised deeply sampled blood TCRbeta repertoires from subjects exposed to, actively infected with, or recovered from COVID-19. The repertoires were released in a freely available public database intended as a resource for research on the immune response to SARS-CoV-2. The samples were drawn from two sources: the first 160 participants of the ongoing ImmuneRACE study, and 950 to 1,500 subjects contributed by 6 global collaborators. The sample metadata nearly always contained a de-identified subject ID, COVID-19 status, age in years and sex. Where HLA class I and class II types were available, the types were taken from metadata supplied by the sample provider, not from assay-based typing.

In the germline V gene, CDR1 corresponds to SGHRS and CDR2 to YFSETQ. The germline V and J ends show losses of 5 bases and 2 bases respectively, and no gene match explains 3 bases of the junction. The CDR3 measures 14 amino acids from cysteine to phenylalanine. Only the CDR3 part of the read is kept: 42 bases, read in frame from the first base. The collaborating institutions used their own protocols to collect whole blood in K2EDTA tubes. For TCRbeta analysis, collaborators shipped samples as frozen whole blood, isolated PBMCs, or DNA extracted from either of those sample types. Notes on this clone: Its antigen target is currently unknown. No per-base quality is available; no much larger clone lies one base away.

TCRbeta CDR3 regions were amplified from genomic DNA using the immunoSEQ Assay, a bias-controlled multiplex PCR. The authors' analysis ran thus. Within the assay, amplification of reference gene primers was used to estimate how many nucleated cells each sample contained. Sequence reads were collapsed and filtered to measure the absolute abundance of every unique TCRbeta CDR3 rearrangement. Productive Simpson clonality was computed per sample as the square root of Simpson's diversity index over productive rearrangements. Drawn from immuneACCESS, this table holds only the in-frame rearrangements with V and J called that TCRdb kept. Clones are partly lost; checked studies trace under half to an unresolved V gene and leave the rest unexplained. That table furnishes V, J and clone size, whereas the DNA furnished D and trimming. The sample table contains approximately 270,000 clones; only one count was recorded for roughly 80% of them. Together, the top ten hold more than 7% of the sample.

Broader findings and caveats from the paper: The quantity of clinical and demographic metadata differed by source and by participant and was supplied without curation.

The chain joins TRBV5-1 to TRBJ2-3, with 9 bases in between that match TRBD1. This receptor was obtained from an older man with acute or convalescent COVID-19. Sequencing input: peripheral blood. CDR3 sequence: CASRDRGTTDTQYF. The DNA is TGCGCCAGCAGGGACAGGGGAACCACAGATACGCAGTATTTT. Where the CDR3 stops, the reference TRBV5-1 and TRBJ2-3 genes take over; the full variable domain is KAGVTQTPRYLIKTRGQQVTLSCSPISGHRSVSWYQQTPGQGLQFLFEYFSETQRNKGNFPGRFSGRQFSNSRSEMNVSTLELGDSALYLCASRDRGTTDTQYFGPGTRLTVL.